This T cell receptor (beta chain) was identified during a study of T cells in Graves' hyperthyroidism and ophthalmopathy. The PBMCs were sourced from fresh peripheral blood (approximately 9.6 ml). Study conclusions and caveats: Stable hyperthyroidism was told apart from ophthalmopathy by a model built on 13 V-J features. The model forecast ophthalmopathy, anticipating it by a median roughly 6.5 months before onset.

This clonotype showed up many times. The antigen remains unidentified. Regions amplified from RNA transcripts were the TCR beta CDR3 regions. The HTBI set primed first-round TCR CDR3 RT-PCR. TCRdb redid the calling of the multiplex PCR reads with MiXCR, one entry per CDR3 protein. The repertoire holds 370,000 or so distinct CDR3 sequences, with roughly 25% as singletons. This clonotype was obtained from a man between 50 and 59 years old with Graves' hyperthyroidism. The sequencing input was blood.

CDR3 DNA: TGTGCCAGCAGTGCACCCAGCGAGGAGACCCAGTACTTC. It translates to CASSAPSEETQYF. The V call is TRBV2, the J call TRBJ2-5; D unresolved. The CDR3 totals 13 residues. The V end lost 4 bases, the J end lost 5 bases, and 11 bases lay between the germline ends. Looked up from germline, CDR1 is SNHLY and CDR2 is FYNNEI.